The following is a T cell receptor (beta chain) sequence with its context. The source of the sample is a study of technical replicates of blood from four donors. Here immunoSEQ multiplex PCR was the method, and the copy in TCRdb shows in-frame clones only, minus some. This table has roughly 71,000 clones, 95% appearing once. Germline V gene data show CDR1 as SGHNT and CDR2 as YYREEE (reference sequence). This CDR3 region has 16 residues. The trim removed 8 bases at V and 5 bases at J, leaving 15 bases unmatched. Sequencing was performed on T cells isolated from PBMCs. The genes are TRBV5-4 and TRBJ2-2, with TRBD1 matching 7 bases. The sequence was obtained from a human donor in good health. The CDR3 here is CASQTLEGARTGELFF. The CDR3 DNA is TGTGCCAGTCAAACTCTAGAGGGGGCGCGGACCGGGGAGCTGTTTTTT.